The clone carrying this TCR beta chain was seen a few times. The target antigen is unknown. The treatment denotes: roughly 10-day PBMC culture with coronavirus spike peptide pools or control peptides (ViraFEST assay). Antigen-specific T cells were expanded with peptide pools by ViraFEST, and TCRs were then sequenced. The Oncomine TCR Beta short-read assay was applied to DNA of cultured CD4+ T cells. TCRdb called the PCR reads again in MiXCR, with one record for every CDR3 protein. The top ten hold roughly 18% of the sample, which has approximately 15,000 distinct CDR3 sequences, about 28% seen once. The data derive from a study of vaccination and CD4 T cells after COVID-19. Study summary: Each enrolled participant received a two-dose regimen of either BNT162b2 or mRNA-1273 vaccine. The authors exposed cells to overlapping spike peptides derived from SARS-CoV-2, HCoV-NL63, HCoV-OC43 and HCoV-229E. Treatment of control cultures consisted of a CEFX pool, an HIV-1 Nef pool, or no peptide.

The trim removed 1 base at V and 2 bases at J, leaving 4 bases unmatched. The CDR3 extends over 15 amino acids. Germline loops: CDR1 SGHVS, CDR2 FQNEAQ. Sequencing used cultured CD4+ T cells from blood. This sequence joins TRBV7-8 and TRBJ2-5; 7 nucleotides agree with TRBD1. This TCR was sampled from a human donor with COVID-19. CDR3 nucleotides: TGTGCCAGCAGCTTAGTCGGGACAGTTCAAGAGACCCAGTACTTC. Protein sequence: CASSLVGTVQETQYF. Based on the CDR3 plus reference TRBV7-8 and TRBJ2-5, the full variable domain is GAGVSQSPRYKVAKRGQDVALRCDPISGHVSLFWYQQALGQGPEFLTYFQNEAQLDKSGLPSDRFFAERPEGSVSTLKIQRTQQEDSAVYLCASSLVGTVQETQYFGPGTRLLVL.